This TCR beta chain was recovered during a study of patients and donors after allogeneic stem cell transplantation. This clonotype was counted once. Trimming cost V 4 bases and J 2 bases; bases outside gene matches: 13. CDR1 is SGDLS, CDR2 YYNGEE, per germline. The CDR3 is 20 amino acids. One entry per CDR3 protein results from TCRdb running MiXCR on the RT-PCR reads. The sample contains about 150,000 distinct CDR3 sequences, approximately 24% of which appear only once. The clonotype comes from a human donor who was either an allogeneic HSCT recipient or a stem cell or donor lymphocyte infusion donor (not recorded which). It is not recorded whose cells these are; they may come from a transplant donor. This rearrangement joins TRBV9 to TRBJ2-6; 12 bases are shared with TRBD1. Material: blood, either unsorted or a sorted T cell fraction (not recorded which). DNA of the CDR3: TGTGCCAGCAGCAGTAAGCCTCCGGGACAGGGGGCGCCTGGGGCCAACGTCCTGACTTTC. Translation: CASSSKPPGQGAPGANVLTF.